The sequence of this TCR beta chain was determined in a study of blood T cell repertoires in COVID-19. Across the whole study: COVID-19 samples from acute and convalescent phases originated in the United States, Italy and Spain. PBMCs, B-cell-depleted T cells, or T cells were the source of the cDNA or gDNA that made up the material.

V lost 0 bases to trimming and J lost 6 bases; unmatched junction nucleotides: 7. Germline CDR1 is LGHDT and CDR2 is YNNKEL (reference sequence). The CDR3 is 15 amino acids. TCRdb's copy holds only in-frame clones and misses some; the assay was immunoSEQ multiplex PCR. The table has about 57,000 clones, less than 80% seen once. This TCR derives from a human donor in a cohort sampled during active COVID-19. Specimen: peripheral blood. The rearrangement links TRBV3-1 (or the pseudogene TRBV3-2) to TRBJ2-7, with 8 bases that match TRBD2. CDR3 sequence (DNA): TGTGCCAGCAGCCAAGATTCGAGCGGGAGCACCGAGCAGTACTTC. Protein sequence: CASSQDSSGSTEQYF.